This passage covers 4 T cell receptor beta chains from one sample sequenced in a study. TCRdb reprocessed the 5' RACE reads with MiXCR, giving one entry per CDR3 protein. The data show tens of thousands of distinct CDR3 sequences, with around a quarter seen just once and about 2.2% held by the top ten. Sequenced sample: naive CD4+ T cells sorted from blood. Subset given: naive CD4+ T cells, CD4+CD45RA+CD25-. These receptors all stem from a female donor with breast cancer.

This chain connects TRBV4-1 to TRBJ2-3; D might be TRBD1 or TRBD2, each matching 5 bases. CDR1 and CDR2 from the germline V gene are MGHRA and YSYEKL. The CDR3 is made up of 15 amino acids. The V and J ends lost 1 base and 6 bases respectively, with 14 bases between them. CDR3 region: CASSQVGTPVDTQYF. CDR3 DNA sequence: TGCGCCAGCAGCCAAGTCGGGACCCCAGTGGATACGCAGTATTTT.

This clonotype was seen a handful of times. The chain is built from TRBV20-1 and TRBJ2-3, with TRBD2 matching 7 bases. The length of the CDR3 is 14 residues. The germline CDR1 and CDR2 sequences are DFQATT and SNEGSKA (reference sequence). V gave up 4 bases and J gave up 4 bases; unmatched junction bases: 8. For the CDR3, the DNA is TGCAGTGCTAATGCGGGACGGGGGGCAGATACGCAGTATTTT. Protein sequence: CSANAGRGADTQYF.

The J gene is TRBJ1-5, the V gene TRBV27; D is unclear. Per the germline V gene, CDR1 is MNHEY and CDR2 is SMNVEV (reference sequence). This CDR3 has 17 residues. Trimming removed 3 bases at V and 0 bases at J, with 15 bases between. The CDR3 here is CASSFIEFGDSNQPQHF. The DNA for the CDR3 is TGTGCCAGCAGTTTTATAGAATTCGGGGATAGCAATCAGCCCCAGCATTTT.

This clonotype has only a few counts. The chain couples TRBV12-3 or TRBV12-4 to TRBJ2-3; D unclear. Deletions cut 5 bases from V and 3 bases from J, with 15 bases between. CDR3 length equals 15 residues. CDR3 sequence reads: CASSRPLAQTDTQYF. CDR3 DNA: TGTGCCAGCAGTCGCCCTCTGGCTCAAACAGATACGCAGTATTTT.